The entry below gives a single TCR beta chain sequence along with its context. Trimming cost V 2 bases and J 5 bases, with 27 bases left between them. The CDR3 extends over 19 amino acids. CDR1 is ENHRY, CDR2 SYGVKD, per germline. The multiple sclerosis control group comprised treatment-naive patients with stable or active relapsing-remitting disease. Random hexamers served to reverse transcribe roughly 0.5 to 1 ug RNA. By means of immunoSEQ multiplex PCR, TCR beta CDR3 spanning 54 Vbeta and 13 Jbeta underwent amplification. TCRdb re-analysed the immunoSEQ multiplex PCR reads in MiXCR, keeping a single row per CDR3 protein. The sample has about 50,000 distinct CDR3 sequences, 90% to 95% seen once. This record belongs to a study of CD8 T cells in Susac syndrome.

The chain couples TRBV10-3 to TRBJ2-5, with a weak D call TRBD1 (6 bases). This TCR was sampled from a human donor with multiple sclerosis. The source material was CD8+ T cells from PBMCs. The CDR3 is CAISESSLAGTLNVETQYF. In DNA form, the CDR3 reads TGTGCCATCAGTGAGAGTTCGTTGGCCGGGACACTGAACGTGGAGACCCAGTACTTC.